This TCR beta chain was recorded in a study of blood T cells in healthy people across ages. This clonotype was detected a few times. Together with a sample-barcoded 5' primer, a J-beta primer mix was included in a second PCR lasting about 7 to 11 cycles. MiXCR was run by TCRdb on the 5' RACE reads, yielding one entry per CDR3 protein. In the table there are nearly 800,000 distinct CDR3 sequences, around 25% of which are singletons. Drawing of peripheral blood yielded ten milliliters from each donor. Deletions cut 4 bases from V and 4 bases from J, with 16 bases between. The CDR3 contains 15 residues. CDR1 and CDR2 (germline): MGHRA, YSYEKL. The same data also went into a second study, on T cells of mothers and their children. That investigation notes: Three healthy Caucasian mothers served as donors, and their six children did as well. Each child contributed 3.1 million or so TCR beta CDR3 reads, while each mother contributed over 8 million.

The chain has TRBV4-1 and TRBJ2-5, with a possible D match to TRBD1 (7 bases). Specimen: blood. This TCR was recovered from a boy between 10 and 17 years old in good health. DNA for the CDR3: TGCGCCAGCAGCCGAGACCCAGGGGGAGGAGAGACCCAGTACTTC. It encodes CASSRDPGGGETQYF.